This TCR beta chain was obtained from a study of T cells after yellow fever vaccination. Study-level points and caveats: The booster response re-showed most primary clones: approximately 97% CD4, 88% CD8.

At least ten counts were recorded for this clonotype. Its target is not known. The germline V gene encodes CDR1 ENHRY and CDR2 SYGVKD. With 5 bases clipped from V and 3 bases from J, the junction kept 1 base outside the gene matches. The CDR3 is 13 amino acids. By 5'RACE template switching, TCR cDNA was produced, with a universal primer site and UMIs added in the process. Each CDR3 protein gets one entry after TCRdb re-called the 5' RACE reads with MiXCR. The sample holds about 360,000 distinct CDR3 sequences; about 6.2% are singletons and the top ten take about 15%. This clonotype was obtained from a young man who received the YFV17D yellow fever vaccine. V and J are TRBV10-3 and TRBJ2-5; 9 bases agree with TRBD1. This sample comprised PBMCs, obtained 5 days after the yellow fever booster vaccination. The CDR3: CAISTGGEETQYF. The CDR3 DNA sequence: TGTGCCATCAGTACAGGGGGCGAAGAGACCCAGTACTTC.